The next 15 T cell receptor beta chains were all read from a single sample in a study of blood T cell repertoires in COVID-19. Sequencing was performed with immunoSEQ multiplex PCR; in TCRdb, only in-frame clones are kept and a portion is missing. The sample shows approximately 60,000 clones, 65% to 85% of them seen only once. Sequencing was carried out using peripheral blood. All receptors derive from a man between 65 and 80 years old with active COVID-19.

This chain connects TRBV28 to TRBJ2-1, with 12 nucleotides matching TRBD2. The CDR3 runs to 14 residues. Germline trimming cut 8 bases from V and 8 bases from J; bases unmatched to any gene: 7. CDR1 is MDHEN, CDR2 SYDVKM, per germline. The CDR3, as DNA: TGTGCCAGCCAGACTAGCGGGAGTAAGGATGAGCAGTTCTTC. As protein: CASQTSGSKDEQFF.

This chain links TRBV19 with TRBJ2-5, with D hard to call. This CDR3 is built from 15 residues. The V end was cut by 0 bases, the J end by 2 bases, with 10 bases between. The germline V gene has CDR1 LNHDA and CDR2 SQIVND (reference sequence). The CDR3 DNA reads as TGTGCCAGTAGTATAGAGGTCGCGTTTCAAGAGACCCAGTACTTC. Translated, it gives CASSIEVAFQETQYF.

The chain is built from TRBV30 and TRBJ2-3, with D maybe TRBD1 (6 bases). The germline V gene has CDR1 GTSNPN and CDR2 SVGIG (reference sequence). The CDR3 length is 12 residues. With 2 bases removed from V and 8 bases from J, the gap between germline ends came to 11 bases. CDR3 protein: CAWSFEGGTQYF. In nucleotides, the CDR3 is TGTGCCTGGAGTTTCGAAGGGGGTACGCAGTATTTT. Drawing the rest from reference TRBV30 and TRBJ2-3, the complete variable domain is SQTIHQWPATLVQPVGSPLSLECTVEGTSNPNLYWYRQAAGRGLQLLFYSVGIGQISSEVPQNLSASRPQDRQFILSSKKLLLSDSGFYLCAWSFEGGTQYFGPGTRLTVL.

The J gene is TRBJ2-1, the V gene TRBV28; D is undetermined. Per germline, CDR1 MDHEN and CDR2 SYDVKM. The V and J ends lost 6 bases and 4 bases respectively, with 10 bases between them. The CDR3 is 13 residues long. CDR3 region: CASSETPYNEQFF. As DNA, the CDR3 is TGTGCCAGCAGCGAGACACCATACAATGAGCAGTTCTTC.

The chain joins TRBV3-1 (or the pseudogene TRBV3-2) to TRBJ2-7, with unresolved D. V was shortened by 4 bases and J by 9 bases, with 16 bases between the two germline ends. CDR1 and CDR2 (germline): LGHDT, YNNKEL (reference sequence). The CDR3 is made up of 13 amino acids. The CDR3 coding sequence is TGTGCCAGCAGCCCGACTCCAAATCCAAGGCAGTACTTC. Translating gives CASSPTPNPRQYF.

CDR3: CASSLGGANTEAFF. The CDR3 DNA reads TGCGCCAGCAGCTTGGGGGGAGCGAACACTGAAGCTTTCTTT. The V and J genes are TRBV5-1 and TRBJ1-1; no reliable D call. CDR1 SGHRS and CDR2 YFSETQ come from the germline V gene. The CDR3 consists of 14 residues. V lost 0 bases and J 1 base, leaving 7 bases between the germline ends. Complete variable domain (other parts from reference TRBV5-1 and TRBJ1-1): KAGVTQTPRYLIKTRGQQVTLSCSPISGHRSVSWYQQTPGQGLQFLFEYFSETQRNKGNFPGRFSGRQFSNSRSEMNVSTLELGDSALYLCASSLGGANTEAFFGQGTRLTVV.

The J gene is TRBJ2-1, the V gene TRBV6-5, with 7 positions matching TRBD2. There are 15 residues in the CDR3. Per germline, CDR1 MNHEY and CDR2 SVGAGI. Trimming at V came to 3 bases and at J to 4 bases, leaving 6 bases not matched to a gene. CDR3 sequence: CASSYTPGLYNEQFF. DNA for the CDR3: TGTGCCAGCAGTTATACACCGGGACTATACAATGAGCAGTTCTTC.

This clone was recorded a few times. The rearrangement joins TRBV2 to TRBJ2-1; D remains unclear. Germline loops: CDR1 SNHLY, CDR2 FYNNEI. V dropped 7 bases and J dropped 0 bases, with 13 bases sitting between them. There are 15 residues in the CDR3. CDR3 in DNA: TGTGCCAGCACCCGCTTGGCAAACTCCTACAATGAGCAGTTCTTC. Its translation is CASTRLANSYNEQFF.

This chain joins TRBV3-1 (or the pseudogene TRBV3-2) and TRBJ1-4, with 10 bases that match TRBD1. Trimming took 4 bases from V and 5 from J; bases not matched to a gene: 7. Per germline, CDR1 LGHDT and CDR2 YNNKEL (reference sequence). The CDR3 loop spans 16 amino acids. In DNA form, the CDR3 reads TGTGCCAGCAGCCCCGGGTTGGGACAGGGGAATGAAAAACTGTTTTTT. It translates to CASSPGLGQGNEKLFF.

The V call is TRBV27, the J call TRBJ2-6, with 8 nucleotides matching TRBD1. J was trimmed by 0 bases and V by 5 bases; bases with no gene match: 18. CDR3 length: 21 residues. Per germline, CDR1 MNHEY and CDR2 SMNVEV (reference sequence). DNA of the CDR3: TGTGCCAGCAGTCAATCTCGGACAGGGATCGGACTGAGCTCTGGGGCCAACGTCCTGACTTTC. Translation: CASSQSRTGIGLSSGANVLTF.

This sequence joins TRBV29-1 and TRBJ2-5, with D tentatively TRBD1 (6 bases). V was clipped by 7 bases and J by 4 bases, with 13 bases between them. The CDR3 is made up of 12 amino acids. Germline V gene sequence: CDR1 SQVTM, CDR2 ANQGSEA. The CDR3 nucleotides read TGCAGCGCCGCTGGGACACGAGAGACCCAGTACTTC. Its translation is CSAAGTRETQYF.

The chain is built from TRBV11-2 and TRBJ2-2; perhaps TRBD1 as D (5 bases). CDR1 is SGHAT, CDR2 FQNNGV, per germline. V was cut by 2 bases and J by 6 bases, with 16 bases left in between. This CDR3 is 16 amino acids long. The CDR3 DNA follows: TGTGCCAGCAGCTTACGCAGGGTCGGTTGGGCCGGGGAGCTGTTTTTT. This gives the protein CASSLRRVGWAGELFF.

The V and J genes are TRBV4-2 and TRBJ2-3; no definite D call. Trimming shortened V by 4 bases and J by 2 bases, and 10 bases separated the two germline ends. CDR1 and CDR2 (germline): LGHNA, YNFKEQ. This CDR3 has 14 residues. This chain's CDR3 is CASSLEHNTDTQYF. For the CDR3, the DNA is TGTGCCAGCAGCCTAGAACACAACACAGATACGCAGTATTTT.

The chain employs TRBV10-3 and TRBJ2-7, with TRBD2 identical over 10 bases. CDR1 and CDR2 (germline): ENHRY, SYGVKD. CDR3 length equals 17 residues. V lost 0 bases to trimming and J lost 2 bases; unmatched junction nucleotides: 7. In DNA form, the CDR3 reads TGTGCCATCAGTGAGTCGATCGGGACTAGCGAGACCTACGAGCAGTACTTC. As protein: CAISESIGTSETYEQYF.

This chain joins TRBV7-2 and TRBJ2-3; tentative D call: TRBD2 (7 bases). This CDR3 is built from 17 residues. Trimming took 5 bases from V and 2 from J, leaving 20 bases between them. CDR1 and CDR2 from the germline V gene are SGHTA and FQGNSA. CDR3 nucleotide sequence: TGTGCCAGCAGCATCAGGGACTATCCGGGGGCCACAGATACGCAGTATTTT. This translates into CASSIRDYPGATDTQYF.